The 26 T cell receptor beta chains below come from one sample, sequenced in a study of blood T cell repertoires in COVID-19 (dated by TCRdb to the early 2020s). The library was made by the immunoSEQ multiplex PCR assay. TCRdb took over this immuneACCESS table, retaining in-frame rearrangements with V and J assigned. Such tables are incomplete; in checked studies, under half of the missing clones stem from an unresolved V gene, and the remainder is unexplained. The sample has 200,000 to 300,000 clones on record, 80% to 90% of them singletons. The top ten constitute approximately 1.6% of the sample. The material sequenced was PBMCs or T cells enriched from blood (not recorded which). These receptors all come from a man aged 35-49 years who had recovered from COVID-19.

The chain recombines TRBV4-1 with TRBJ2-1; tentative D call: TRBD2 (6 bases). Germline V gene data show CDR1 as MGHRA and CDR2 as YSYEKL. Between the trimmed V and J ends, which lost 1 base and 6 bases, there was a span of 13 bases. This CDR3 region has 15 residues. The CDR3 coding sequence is TGCGCCAGCAGCCAAGCCTCCAGGGACTCCAATGAGCAGTTCTTC. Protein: CASSQASRDSNEQFF.

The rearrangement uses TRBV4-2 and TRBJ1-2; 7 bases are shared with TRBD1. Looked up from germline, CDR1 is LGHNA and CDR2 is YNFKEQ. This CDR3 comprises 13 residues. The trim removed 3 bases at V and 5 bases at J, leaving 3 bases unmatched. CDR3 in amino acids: CASSHRDSYGYTF. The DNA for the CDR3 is TGTGCCAGCAGCCATAGGGACAGTTATGGCTACACCTTC.

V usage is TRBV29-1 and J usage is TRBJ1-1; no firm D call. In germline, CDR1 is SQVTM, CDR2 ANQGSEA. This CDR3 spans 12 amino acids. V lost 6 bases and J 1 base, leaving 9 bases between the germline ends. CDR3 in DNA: TGCAGCGTCGTGGCAGGGAACACTGAAGCTTTCTTT. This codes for CSVVAGNTEAFF.

Written as DNA, the CDR3 is TGTGCCAGCAGCTACAGGGGGTATAATGAAAAACTGTTTTTT. Translating gives CASSYRGYNEKLFF. V and J are TRBV7-9 and TRBJ1-4; 8 nucleotides agree with TRBD1. The CDR3 contains 14 residues. After removal of 4 bases from V and 4 bases from J, the junction contained 2 bases not matched to a gene. The germline V gene encodes CDR1 SEHNR and CDR2 FQNEAQ (reference sequence). Using reference TRBV7-9 and TRBJ1-4 for the parts outside the CDR3, the full variable domain is DTGVSQNPRHKITKRGQNVTFRCDPISEHNRLYWYRQTLGQGPEFLTYFQNEAQLEKSRLLSDRFSAERPKGSFSTLEIQRTEQGDSAMYLCASSYRGYNEKLFFGSGTQLSVL.

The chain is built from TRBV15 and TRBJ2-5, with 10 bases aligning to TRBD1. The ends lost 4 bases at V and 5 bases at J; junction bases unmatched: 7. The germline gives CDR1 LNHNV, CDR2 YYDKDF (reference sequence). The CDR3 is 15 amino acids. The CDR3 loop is CATSKEGQGRETQYF. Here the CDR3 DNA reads TGTGCCACCAGCAAGGAGGGACAGGGGCGTGAGACCCAGTACTTC.

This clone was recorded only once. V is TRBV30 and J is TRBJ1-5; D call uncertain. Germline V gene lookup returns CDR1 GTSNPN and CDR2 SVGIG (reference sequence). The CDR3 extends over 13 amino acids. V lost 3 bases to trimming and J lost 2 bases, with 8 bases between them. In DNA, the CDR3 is TGTGCCTGGAGCGTTGGGCGCAATCAGCCCCAGCATTTT. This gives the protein CAWSVGRNQPQHF.

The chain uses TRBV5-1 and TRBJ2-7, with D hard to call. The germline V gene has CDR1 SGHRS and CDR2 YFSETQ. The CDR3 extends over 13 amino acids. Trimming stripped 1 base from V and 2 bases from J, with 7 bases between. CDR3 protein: CASSLLQTYEQYF. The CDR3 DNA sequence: TGCGCCAGCAGCTTGTTACAGACCTACGAGCAGTACTTC.

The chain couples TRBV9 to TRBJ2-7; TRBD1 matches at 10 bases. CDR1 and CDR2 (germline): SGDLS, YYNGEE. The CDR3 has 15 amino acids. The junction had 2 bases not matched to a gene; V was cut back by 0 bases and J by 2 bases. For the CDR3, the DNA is TGTGCCAGCAGCGTAGGAGGGACAGGGGCCTACGAGCAGTACTTC. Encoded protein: CASSVGGTGAYEQYF.

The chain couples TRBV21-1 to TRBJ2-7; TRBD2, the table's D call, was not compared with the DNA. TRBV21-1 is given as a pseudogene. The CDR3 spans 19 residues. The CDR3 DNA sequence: TGTGCCAGCAGCAAAACAGGGACTAGCGAGACCCGACGCTCCTACGAGCAGTACTTC. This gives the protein CASSKTGTSETRRSYEQYF.

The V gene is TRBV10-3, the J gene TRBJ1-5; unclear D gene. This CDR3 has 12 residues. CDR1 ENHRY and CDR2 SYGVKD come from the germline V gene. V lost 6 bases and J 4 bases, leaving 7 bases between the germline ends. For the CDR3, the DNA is TGTGCCATCAGAGAAGAGAATCAGCCCCAGCATTTT. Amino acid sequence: CAIREENQPQHF.

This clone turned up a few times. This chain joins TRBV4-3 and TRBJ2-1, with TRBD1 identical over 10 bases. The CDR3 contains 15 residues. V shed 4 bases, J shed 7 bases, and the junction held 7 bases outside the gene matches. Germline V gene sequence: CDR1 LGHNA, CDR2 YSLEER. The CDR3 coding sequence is TGCGCCAGCAGCCTCGGACAGGGGGTTGGTAATGAGCAGTTCTTC. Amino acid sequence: CASSLGQGVGNEQFF.

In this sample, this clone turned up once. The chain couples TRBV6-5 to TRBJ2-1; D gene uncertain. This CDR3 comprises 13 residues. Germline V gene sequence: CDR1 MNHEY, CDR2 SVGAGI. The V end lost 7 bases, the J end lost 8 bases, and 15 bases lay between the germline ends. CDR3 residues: CASKNIANDEQFF. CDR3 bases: TGTGCCAGCAAGAACATCGCCAACGATGAGCAGTTCTTC.

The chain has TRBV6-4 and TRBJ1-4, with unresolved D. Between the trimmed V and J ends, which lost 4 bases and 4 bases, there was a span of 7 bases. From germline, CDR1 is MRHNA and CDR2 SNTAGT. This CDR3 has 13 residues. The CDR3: CASSVQFNEKLFF. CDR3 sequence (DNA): TGTGCCAGCAGTGTCCAGTTTAATGAAAAACTGTTTTTT.

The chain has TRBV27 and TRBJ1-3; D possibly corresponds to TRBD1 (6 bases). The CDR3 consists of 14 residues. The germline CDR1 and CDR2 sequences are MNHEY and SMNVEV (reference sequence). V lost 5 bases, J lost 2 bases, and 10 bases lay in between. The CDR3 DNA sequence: TGTGCCAGCAGTGTACAGGGAGCTGGAAACACCATATATTTT. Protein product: CASSVQGAGNTIYF.

Written as DNA, the CDR3 is TGTGCCAGCAGATTAGCGGGGGGAGATACGCAGTATTTT. It codes for CASRLAGGDTQYF. The gene calls are TRBV6-5 and TRBJ2-3; TRBD2 aligns across 10 bases. Unmatched junction bases numbered 2, after V lost 6 bases and J lost 5 bases. CDR3 length: 13 amino acids. Germline V gene data show CDR1 as MNHEY and CDR2 as SVGAGI.

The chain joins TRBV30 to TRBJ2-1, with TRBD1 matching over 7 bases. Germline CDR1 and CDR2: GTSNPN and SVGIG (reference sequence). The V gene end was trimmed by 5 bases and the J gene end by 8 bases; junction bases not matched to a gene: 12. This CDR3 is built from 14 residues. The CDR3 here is CAWSSEGGFHEQFF. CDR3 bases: TGTGCCTGGTCCTCGGAAGGGGGCTTCCATGAGCAGTTCTTC.

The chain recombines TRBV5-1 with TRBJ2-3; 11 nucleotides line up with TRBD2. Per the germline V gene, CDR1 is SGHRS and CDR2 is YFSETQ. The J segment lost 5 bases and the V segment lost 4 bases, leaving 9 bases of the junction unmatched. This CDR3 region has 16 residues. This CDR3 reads CASSQGLAVVEDTQYF. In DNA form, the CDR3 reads TGCGCCAGCAGCCAGGGACTAGCGGTAGTCGAAGATACGCAGTATTTT.

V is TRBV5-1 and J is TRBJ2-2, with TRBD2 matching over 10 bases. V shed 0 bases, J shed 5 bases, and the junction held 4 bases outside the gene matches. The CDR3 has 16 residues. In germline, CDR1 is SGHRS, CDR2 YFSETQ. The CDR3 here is CASSLVASGSTGELFF. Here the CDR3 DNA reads TGCGCCAGCAGCTTGGTGGCTAGCGGGAGTACCGGGGAGCTGTTTTTT.

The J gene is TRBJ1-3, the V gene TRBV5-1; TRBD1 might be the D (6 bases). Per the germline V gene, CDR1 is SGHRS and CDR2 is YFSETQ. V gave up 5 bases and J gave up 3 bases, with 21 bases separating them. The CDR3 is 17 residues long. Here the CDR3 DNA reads TGCGCCAGCAGGGACAGCATGAATAGGGGCCTTGGAAACACCATATATTTT. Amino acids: CASRDSMNRGLGNTIYF. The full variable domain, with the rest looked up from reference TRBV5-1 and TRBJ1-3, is KAGVTQTPRYLIKTRGQQVTLSCSPISGHRSVSWYQQTPGQGLQFLFEYFSETQRNKGNFPGRFSGRQFSNSRSEMNVSTLELGDSALYLCASRDSMNRGLGNTIYFGEGSWLTVV.

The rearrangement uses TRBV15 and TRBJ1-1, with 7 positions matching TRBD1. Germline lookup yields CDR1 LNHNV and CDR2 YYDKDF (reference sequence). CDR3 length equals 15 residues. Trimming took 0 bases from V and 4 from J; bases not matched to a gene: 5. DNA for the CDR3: TGTGCCACCAGCAGAGATCATGACAGGGCCACTGAAGCTTTCTTT. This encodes CATSRDHDRATEAFF.

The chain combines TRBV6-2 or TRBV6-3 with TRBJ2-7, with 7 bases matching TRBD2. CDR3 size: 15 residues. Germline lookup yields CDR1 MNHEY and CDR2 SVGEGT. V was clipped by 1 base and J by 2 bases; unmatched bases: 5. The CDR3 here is CASSYLRERPYEQYF. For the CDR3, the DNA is TGTGCCAGCAGTTACTTGCGGGAGAGGCCCTACGAGCAGTACTTC.

The CDR3 DNA reads as TGTGCCAGCAGTGCCCCTAGCGGGAGCGACGAGCAGTACTTC. This gives the protein CASSAPSGSDEQYF. The V and J genes are TRBV2 and TRBJ2-7; 10 bases line up with TRBD2. CDR1 SNHLY and CDR2 FYNNEI come from the germline V gene. J lost 5 bases, V lost 4 bases, and 5 bases had no gene match. The CDR3 consists of 14 residues.

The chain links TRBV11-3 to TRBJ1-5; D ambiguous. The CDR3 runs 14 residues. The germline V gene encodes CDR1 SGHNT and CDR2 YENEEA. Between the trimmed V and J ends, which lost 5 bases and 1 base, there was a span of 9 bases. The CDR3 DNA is TGTGCCAGCAGCCCTCCTAGGAGCAATCAGCCCCAGCATTTT. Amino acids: CASSPPRSNQPQHF.

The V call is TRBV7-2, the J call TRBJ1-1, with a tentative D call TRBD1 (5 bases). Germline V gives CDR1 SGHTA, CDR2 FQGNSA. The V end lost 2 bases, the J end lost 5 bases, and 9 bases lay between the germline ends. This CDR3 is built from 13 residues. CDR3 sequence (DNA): TGTGCCAGCAGCTTATGGGGGGGGACTGAAGCTTTCTTT. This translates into CASSLWGGTEAFF.

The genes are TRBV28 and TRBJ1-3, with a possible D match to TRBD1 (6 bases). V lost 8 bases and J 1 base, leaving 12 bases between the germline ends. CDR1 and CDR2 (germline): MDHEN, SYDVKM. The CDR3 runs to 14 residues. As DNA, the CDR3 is TGTGCCAGCCAACCCCAGGGGTCTGGAAACACCATATATTTT. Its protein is CASQPQGSGNTIYF.

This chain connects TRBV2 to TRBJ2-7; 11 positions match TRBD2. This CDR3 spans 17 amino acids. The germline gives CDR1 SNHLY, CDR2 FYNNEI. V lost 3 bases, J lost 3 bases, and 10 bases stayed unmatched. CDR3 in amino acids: CASSDEGGLAVVYEQYF. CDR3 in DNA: TGTGCCAGCAGTGATGAGGGGGGACTAGCGGTGGTCTACGAGCAGTACTTC. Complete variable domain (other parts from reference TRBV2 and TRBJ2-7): EPEVTQTPSHQVTQMGQEVILRCVPISNHLYFYWYRQILGQKVEFLVSFYNNEISEKSEIFDDQFSVERPDGSNFTLKIRSTKLEDSAMYFCASSDEGGLAVVYEQYFGPGTRLTVT.